This entry lists 10 T cell receptor beta chains sequenced from one sample in a study of immune reconstitution after stem cell transplant in scleroderma. TCRdb re-analysed the RT-PCR reads in MiXCR, keeping a single row per CDR3 protein. The data show 3,500 to 4,000 distinct CDR3 sequences, with roughly 6.4% seen just once and just over 15% held by the top ten. Specimen collection occurred before or after autologous hematopoietic stem cell transplantation (not recorded which). These receptors were collected from a female donor with systemic sclerosis.

Judged by abundance, this clonotype is medium-sized (0.01 to 0.1%). The chain couples TRBV5-1 to TRBJ1-1; D uncertain. The germline V and J ends were trimmed by 0 bases and 1 base, with 10 bases remaining between them. Germline V gene lookup returns CDR1 SGHRS and CDR2 YFSETQ. CDR3 length: 15 amino acids. This CDR3 is CASSLATRQNTEAFF. The CDR3 DNA follows: TGCGCCAGCAGCTTGGCGACGAGACAGAACACTGAAGCTTTCTTT.

The rearrangement uses TRBV5-1 and TRBJ2-7, with D possibly matching TRBD1 (5 bases). There are 14 residues in the CDR3. The V end was cut by 3 bases, the J end by 6 bases, with 16 bases between. The germline gives CDR1 SGHRS, CDR2 YFSETQ. For the CDR3, the DNA is TGCGCCAGCAGCTCTTCCTCCTCAGGGCCCGAGCAGTACTTC. Translation gives CASSSSSSGPEQYF.

The chain recombines TRBV14 with TRBJ1-1; no clear D. The V and J ends lost 1 base and 4 bases respectively, with 16 bases between them. This CDR3 region has 16 residues. The V gene's germline CDR1 is SGHDN and CDR2 FVKESK. CDR3 loop: CASSQARVSWSTEAFF. CDR3 DNA sequence: TGTGCCAGCAGCCAAGCGCGGGTTTCGTGGAGCACTGAAGCTTTCTTT.

This clonotype is medium-sized by share. The V and J genes are TRBV2 and TRBJ2-1, with a possible D match to TRBD2 (6 bases). This CDR3 spans 15 amino acids. CDR1 and CDR2 (germline): SNHLY, FYNNEI. The ends were cut back, 5 bases at V and 3 bases at J, with 14 bases in the middle. The CDR3 sequence is CASSPREEVYNEQFF. The DNA for the CDR3 is TGTGCCAGCAGTCCCAGGGAGGAAGTCTACAATGAGCAGTTCTTC.

This clonotype is medium-sized in the sample. The chain links TRBV7-2 to TRBJ2-3; 12 nucleotides align to TRBD2. The germline gives CDR1 SGHTA, CDR2 FQGNSA. The CDR3 length is 16 residues. Trimming at V came to 5 bases and at J to 4 bases, leaving 7 bases not matched to a gene. CDR3 bases: TGTGCCAGCAGCCGCAAACTAGCGGGAGGTGCAGATACGCAGTATTTT. Encoded protein: CASSRKLAGGADTQYF.

This clonotype is categorized as medium-sized (0.01 to 0.1%). This sequence joins TRBV7-2 and TRBJ2-7, with 8 bases aligning to TRBD1. Unmatched junction bases numbered 7, after V lost 3 bases and J lost 0 bases. This CDR3 comprises 16 residues. The germline gives CDR1 SGHTA, CDR2 FQGNSA. The CDR3 nucleotides are TGTGCCAGCAGCTTGCAGGGACAGGCTGCCTCCTACGAGCAGTACTTC. Its translation: CASSLQGQAASYEQYF.

By share, this clonotype ranks as medium-sized. The chain has TRBV7-6 and TRBJ2-1; 10 nucleotides align to TRBD2. With V trimmed by 4 bases and J by 6 bases, 15 bases remained unmatched. The germline V gene has CDR1 SGHVS and CDR2 FNYEAQ. CDR3 length: 18 residues. Here the CDR3 reads CASSSLFELAGVVNEQFF. The CDR3 coding sequence is TGTGCCAGCAGCTCCCTCTTTGAGCTAGCGGGAGTTGTCAATGAGCAGTTCTTC.

In this sample, this clonotype is medium-sized. CDR3 nucleotides: TGTGCCAGCAGCGCACCGGGACAGCACTTGGCCCAGTACTTC. It codes for CASSAPGQHLAQYF. V and J are TRBV7-9 and TRBJ2-5; TRBD1 matches at 7 bases. Germline CDR1 SEHNR, CDR2 FQNEAQ (reference sequence). Trimming at V came to 5 bases and at J to 9 bases, leaving 12 bases not matched to a gene. This CDR3 comprises 14 residues.

This clonotype is labeled as medium-sized. V is TRBV10-2 and J is TRBJ1-5, with D uncertain. The CDR3 sequence is 13 residues long. The germline gives CDR1 WSHSY, CDR2 SAAADI. Trimming removed 2 bases at V and 0 bases at J, with 2 bases between. DNA for the CDR3: TGCGCCAGCAGTGAGAATAGCAATCAGCCCCAGCATTTT. Protein product: CASSENSNQPQHF.

This rearrangement joins TRBV20-1 to TRBJ2-7, with 13 positions matching TRBD2. The germline V gene has CDR1 DFQATT and CDR2 SNEGSKA (reference sequence). The CDR3 runs to 17 residues. Trimming removed 3 bases from V and 2 bases from J; junction bases left unmatched: 10. The CDR3 coding sequence is TGCAGTGCTAGCCCCCGGACTAGCGGGAGAGTCGCCTACGAGCAGTACTTC. This encodes CSASPRTSGRVAYEQYF.